This T cell receptor (beta chain) appears in the sequencing data of a study of blood T cell repertoires in COVID-19 (dated by TCRdb to about 2020). Study-level background: Samples covering the acute and convalescent phases of COVID-19 were provided by collaborators in the United States, Italy and Spain. The material from the prospective study consisted of cDNA or gDNA derived from T cells, B-cell-depleted T cells, or PBMCs. The dataset comprised deeply sampled blood TCRbeta repertoires from subjects exposed to, actively infected with, or recovered from COVID-19. The repertoires were released in a freely available public database meant as a resource for research on the immune response to SARS-CoV-2. Samples were obtained from the ongoing ImmuneRACE study (first 160 participants) and from 1,254 subjects provided by 6 global collaborators. The sample metadata nearly always contained a de-identified subject ID, COVID-19 status, age in years and sex. Where available, HLA class I and class II types were obtained from metadata supplied by the sample provider rather than from assay-based typing. Broad study findings and their caveats: Clinical and demographic metadata were provided uncurated, with the amount varying by source and participant.

The immunoSEQ Assay, a bias-controlled multiplex PCR, was used to amplify TCRbeta CDR3 regions from genomic DNA. The study's processing was this. The number of nucleated cells in each sample was estimated from the amplification of reference gene primers within the assay. Sequence reads were collapsed and filtered to measure the absolute abundance of every unique TCRbeta CDR3 rearrangement. For each sample, productive Simpson clonality was calculated as the square root of Simpson's diversity index over productive rearrangements. In TCRdb, the immuneACCESS table is reduced to in-frame sequences with V and J assigned. These tables do not hold every clone; where another copy was compared, an unresolved V gene accounts for under half, and the others remain unexplained. The DNA was the basis for D and trimming; V, J and clone size are from that table. The sample profile shows just over 650,000 clones; over 80% of them were found once. Roughly 0.25% of the sample rests with the top ten.

The CDR3, cysteine through phenylalanine, is 16 amino acids long. Just CDR3 DNA is preserved here, 48 bases in frame from base 1. The germline V gene encodes CDR1 SGDLS and CDR2 YYNGEE. V loses 8 bases of germline sequence and J loses 8 bases, and the interval between the two ends is 25 bases. For this clone: It lacks a known antigen. Per-base quality was not reported, and no clone a single base away is much larger than it.

Whole blood was collected in K2EDTA tubes by collaborating institutions according to the institutions' own protocols. For TCRbeta analysis, collaborators shipped samples as frozen whole blood, isolated PBMCs, or DNA extracted from either of those sample types. This receptor chain uses TRBV9 and TRBJ1-4; TRBD1 could be the D gene, as 6 bases match. This clonotype originated in a young woman with acute or convalescent COVID-19. Sequencing was carried out using peripheral blood. The DNA sequence is given as TGTGCCAGACCCCCAGGGGTCTGGGGAGAGGAGGAAAAACTGTTTTTT. It is translated as CARPPGVWGEEEKLFF.